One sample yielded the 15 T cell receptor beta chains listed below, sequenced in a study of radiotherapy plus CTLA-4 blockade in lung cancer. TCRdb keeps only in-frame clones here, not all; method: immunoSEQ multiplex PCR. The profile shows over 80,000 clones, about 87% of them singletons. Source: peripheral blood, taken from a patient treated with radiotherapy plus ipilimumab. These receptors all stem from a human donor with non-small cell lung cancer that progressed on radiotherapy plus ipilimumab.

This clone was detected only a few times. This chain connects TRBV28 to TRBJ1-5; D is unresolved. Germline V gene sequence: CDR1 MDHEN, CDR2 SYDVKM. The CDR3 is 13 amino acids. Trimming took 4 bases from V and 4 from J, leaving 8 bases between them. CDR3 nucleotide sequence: TGTGCCAGCAGTTCCGCTGGGAATCAGCCCCAGCATTTT. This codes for CASSSAGNQPQHF.

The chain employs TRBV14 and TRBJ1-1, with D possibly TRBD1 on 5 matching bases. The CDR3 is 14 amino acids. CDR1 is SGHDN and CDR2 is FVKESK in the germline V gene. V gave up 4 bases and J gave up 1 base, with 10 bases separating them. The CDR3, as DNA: TGTGCCAGCAGCCCGGGACCGCAGAACACTGAAGCTTTCTTT. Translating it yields CASSPGPQNTEAFF.

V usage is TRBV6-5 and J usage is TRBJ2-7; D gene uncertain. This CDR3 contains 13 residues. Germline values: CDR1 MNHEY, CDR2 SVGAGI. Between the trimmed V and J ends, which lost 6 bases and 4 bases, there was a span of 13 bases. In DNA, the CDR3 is TGTGCCAGCAGCCTCTTCCCGCCATACGAGCAGTACTTC. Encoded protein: CASSLFPPYEQYF.

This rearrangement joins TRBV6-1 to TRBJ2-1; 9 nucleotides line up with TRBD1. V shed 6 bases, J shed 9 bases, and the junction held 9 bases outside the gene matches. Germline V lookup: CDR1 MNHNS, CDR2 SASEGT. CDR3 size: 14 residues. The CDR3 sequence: CASSMTGGSGEQFF. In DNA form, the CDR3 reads TGTGCCAGCAGCATGACAGGGGGTAGCGGTGAGCAGTTCTTC.

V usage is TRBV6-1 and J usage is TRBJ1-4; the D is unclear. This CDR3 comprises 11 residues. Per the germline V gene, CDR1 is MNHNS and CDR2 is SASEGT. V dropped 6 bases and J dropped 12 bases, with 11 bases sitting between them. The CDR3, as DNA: TGTGCCAGCAGAACAAGGTGGGAACTGTTTTTT. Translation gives CASRTRWELFF.

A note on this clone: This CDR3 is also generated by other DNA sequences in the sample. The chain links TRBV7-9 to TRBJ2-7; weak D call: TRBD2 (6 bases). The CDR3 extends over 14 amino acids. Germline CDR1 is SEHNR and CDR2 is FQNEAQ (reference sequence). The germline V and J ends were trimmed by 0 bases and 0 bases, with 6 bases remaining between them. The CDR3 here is CASSLAGSSYEQYF. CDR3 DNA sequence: TGTGCCAGCAGCTTAGCCGGGAGCTCCTACGAGCAGTACTTC.

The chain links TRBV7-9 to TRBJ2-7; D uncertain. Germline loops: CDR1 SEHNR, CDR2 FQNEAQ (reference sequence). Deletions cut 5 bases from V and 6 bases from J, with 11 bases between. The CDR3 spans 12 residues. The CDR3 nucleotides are TGTGCCAGCAGCCCCTCGGTCCGCGAGCAGTACTTC. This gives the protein CASSPSVREQYF.

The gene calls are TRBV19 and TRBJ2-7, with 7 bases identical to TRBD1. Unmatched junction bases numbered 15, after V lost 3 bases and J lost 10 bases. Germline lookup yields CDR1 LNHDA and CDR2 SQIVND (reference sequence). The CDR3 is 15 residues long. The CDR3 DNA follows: TGTGCCAGTAGTATGCTCTTTGGGACAGAGGGAATCCAGTACTTC. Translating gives CASSMLFGTEGIQYF. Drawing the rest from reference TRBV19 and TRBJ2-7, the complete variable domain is DGGITQSPKYLFRKEGQNVTLSCEQNLNHDAMYWYRQDPGQGLRLIYYSQIVNDFQKGDIAEGYSVSREKKESFPLTVTSAQKNPTAFYLCASSMLFGTEGIQYFGPGTRLTVT.

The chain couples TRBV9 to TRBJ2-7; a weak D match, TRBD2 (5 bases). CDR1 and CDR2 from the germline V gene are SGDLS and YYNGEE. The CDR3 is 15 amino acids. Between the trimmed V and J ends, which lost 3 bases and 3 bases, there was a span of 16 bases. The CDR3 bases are TGTGCCAGCAGCGCAGAGGGAGAGGGATACTACGAGCAGTACTTC. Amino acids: CASSAEGEGYYEQYF.

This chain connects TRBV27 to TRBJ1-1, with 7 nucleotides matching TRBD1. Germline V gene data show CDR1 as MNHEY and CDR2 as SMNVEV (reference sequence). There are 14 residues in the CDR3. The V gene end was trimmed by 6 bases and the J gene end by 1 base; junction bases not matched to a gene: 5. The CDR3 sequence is CASRDTGANTEAFF. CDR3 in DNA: TGTGCCAGCAGGGATACAGGGGCGAACACTGAAGCTTTCTTT.

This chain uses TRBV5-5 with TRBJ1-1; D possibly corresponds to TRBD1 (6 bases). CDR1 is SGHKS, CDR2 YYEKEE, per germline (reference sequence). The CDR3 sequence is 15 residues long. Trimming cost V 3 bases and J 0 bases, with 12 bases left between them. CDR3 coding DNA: TGTGCCAGCAGCTCTGACAGGAGATTGAACACTGAAGCTTTCTTT. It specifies CASSSDRRLNTEAFF.

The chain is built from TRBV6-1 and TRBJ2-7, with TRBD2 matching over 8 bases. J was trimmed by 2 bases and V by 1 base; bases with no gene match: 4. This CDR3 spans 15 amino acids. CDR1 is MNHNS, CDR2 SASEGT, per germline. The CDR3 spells CASSEGGGGPYEQYF. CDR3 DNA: TGTGCCAGCAGTGAAGGCGGCGGGGGGCCCTACGAGCAGTACTTC.

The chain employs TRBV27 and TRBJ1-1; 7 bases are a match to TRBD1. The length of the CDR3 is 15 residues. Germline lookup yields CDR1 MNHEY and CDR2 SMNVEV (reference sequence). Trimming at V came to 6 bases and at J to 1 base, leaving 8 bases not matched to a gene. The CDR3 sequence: CASRPTGLGNTEAFF. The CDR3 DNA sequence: TGTGCCAGCAGGCCGACAGGGCTGGGGAACACTGAAGCTTTCTTT.

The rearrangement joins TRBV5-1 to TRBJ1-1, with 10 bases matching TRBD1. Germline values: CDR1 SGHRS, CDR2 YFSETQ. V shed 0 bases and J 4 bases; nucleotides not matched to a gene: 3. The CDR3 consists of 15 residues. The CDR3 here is CASSLGTGGITEAFF. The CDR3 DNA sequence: TGCGCCAGCAGCTTGGGGACAGGGGGGATCACTGAAGCTTTCTTT.

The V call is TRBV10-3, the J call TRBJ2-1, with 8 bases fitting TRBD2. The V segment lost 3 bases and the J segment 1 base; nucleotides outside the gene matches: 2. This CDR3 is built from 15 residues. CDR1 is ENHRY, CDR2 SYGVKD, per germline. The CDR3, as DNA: TGTGCCATCAGTGAAAGCGGGGGATCCTACAATGAGCAGTTCTTC. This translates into CAISESGGSYNEQFF.